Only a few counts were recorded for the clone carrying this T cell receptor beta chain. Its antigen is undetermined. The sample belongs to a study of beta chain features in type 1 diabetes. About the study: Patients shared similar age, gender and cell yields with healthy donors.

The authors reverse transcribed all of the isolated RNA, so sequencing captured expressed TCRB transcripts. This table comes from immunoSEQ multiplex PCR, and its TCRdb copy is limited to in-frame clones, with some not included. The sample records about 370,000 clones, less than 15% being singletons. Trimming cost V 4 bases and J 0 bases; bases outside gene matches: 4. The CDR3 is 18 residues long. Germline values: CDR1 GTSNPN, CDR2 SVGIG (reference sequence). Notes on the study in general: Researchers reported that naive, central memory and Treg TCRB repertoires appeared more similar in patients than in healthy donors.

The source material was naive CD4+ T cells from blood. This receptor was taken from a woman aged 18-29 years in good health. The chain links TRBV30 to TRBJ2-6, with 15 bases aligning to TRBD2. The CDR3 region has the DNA TGTGCCTGGAAAGGGACTAGCGGGGGGCACTCTGGGGCCAACGTCCTGACTTTC. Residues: CAWKGTSGGHSGANVLTF. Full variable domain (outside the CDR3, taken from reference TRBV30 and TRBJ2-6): SQTIHQWPATLVQPVGSPLSLECTVEGTSNPNLYWYRQAAGRGLQLLFYSVGIGQISSEVPQNLSASRPQDRQFILSSKKLLLSDSGFYLCAWKGTSGGHSGANVLTFGAGSRLTVL.